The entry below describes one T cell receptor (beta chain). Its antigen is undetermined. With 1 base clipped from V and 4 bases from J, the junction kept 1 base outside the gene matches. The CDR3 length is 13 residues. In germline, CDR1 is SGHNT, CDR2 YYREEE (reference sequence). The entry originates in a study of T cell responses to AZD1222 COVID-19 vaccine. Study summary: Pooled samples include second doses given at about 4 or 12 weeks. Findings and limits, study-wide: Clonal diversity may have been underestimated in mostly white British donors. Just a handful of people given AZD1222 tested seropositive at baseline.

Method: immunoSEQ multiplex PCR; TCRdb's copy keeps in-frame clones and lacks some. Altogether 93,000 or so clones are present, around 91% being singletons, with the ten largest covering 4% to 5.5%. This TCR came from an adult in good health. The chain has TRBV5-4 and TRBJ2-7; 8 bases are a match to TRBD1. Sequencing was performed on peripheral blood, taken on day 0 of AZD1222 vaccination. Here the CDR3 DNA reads TGTGCCAGCAGCTTGACAGGGGGGTACGAGCAGTACTTC. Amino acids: CASSLTGGYEQYF. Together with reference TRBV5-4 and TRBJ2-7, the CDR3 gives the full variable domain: ETGVTQSPTHLIKTRGQQVTLRCSSQSGHNTVSWYQQALGQGPQFIFQYYREEENGRGNFPPRFSGLQFPNYSSELNVNALELDDSALYLCASSLTGGYEQYFGPGTRLTVT.